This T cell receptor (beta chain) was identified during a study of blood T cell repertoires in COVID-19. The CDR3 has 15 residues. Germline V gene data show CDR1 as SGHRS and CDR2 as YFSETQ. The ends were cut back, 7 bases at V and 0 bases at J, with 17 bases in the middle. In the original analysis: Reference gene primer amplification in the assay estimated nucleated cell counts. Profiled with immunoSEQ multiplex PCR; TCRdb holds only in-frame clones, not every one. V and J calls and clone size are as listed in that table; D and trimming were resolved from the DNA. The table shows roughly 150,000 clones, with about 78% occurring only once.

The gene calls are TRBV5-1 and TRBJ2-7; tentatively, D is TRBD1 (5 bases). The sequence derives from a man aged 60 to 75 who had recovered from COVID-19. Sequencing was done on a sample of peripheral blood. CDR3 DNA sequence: TGCGCCAGCTCCCCCGACAGTTCTTACTCCTACGAGCAGTACTTC. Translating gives CASSPDSSYSYEQYF.